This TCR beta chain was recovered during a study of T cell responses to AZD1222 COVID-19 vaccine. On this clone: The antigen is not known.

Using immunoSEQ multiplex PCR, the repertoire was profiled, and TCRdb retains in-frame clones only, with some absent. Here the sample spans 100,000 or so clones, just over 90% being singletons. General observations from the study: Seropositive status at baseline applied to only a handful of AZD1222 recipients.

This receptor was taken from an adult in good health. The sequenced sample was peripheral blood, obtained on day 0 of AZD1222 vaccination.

DNA for the CDR3: TGTGCCAGCAGTTTAGGGGGACAGTACGAGCAGTACTTC. Protein sequence: CASSLGGQYEQYF. This chain connects TRBV28 to TRBJ2-7, with 7 bases aligning to TRBD1. V was pared by 2 bases and J by 4 bases, with 2 bases of the junction left unmatched. Germline-derived CDR1 and CDR2 are MDHEN and SYDVKM. The CDR3 has 13 residues.